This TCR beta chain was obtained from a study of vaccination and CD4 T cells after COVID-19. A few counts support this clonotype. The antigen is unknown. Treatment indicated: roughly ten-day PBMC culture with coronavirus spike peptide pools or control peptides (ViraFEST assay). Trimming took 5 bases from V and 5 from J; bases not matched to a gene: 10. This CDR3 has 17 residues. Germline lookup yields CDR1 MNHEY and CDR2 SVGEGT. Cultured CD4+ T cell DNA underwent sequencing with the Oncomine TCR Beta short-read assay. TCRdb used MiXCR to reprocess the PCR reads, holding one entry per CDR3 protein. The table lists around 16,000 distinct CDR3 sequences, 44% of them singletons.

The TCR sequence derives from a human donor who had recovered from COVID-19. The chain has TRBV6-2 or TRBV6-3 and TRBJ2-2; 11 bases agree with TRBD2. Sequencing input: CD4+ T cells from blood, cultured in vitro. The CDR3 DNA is TGTGCCAGCAGTACACGGCCTAGCGGGAGGAGTACCGGGGAGCTGTTTTTT. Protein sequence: CASSTRPSGRSTGELFF.